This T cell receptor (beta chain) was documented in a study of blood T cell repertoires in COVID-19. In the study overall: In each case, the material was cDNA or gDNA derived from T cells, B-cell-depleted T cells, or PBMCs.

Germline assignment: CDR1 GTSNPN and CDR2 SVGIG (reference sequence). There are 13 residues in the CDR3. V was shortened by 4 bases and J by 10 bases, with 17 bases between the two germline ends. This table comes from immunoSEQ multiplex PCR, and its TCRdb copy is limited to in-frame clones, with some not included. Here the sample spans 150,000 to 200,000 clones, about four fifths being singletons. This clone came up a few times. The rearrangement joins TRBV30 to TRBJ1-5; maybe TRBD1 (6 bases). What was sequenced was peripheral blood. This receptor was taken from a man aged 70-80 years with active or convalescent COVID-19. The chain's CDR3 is CAWNLRGGTPQHF. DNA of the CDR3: TGTGCCTGGAATCTAAGGGGGGGCACACCCCAGCATTTT.